Sequencing of this TCR beta chain was carried out in a study of molecular identifiers for immune sequencing clone quantification. In TCRdb, the PCR reads were re-called with MiXCR into one record per CDR3 protein. The sample has about 640,000 distinct CDR3 sequences; about 20% are singletons. Many counts were recorded for this clonotype. Construction of naive CD8 libraries employed roughly 18,000 to 1,100,000 sorted cells together with 10%, 30% or 50% RNA. The germline gives CDR1 SGHDN, CDR2 FVKESK. Trimming left V 3 bases short and J 9 bases short, with 12 bases between. This CDR3 region has 13 residues.

V and J are TRBV14 and TRBJ2-1, with D unclear. The sequenced material came from naive CD8+ T cells from blood, with Jurkat cell RNA spiked in. Subset denoted: FACS-sorted CD8+CD4-CCR7+CD45RA+ naive T cells. The receptor was isolated from a human donor in good health. Some libraries in this study had Jurkat cell RNA spiked in. CDR3 in DNA: TGTGCCAGCAGCCAGCGTGGGTCCGGTGAGCAGTTCTTC. Translated: CASSQRGSGEQFF.